These T cell receptor beta chains were read from a single sample in a study of T cell responses to AZD1222 COVID-19 vaccine. Libraries were prepared by immunoSEQ multiplex PCR; TCRdb keeps only in-frame clonotypes and omits some of them. The sample has 95,000 to 110,000 clones; roughly 88% are singletons. Source: peripheral blood, taken on day 0 of AZD1222 vaccination. Receptor source: an adult in good health. Each CDR3 is given with its conserved first and last residue. Clone sizes are given selectively: once, few, many, or a class where the clone is expanded.

len,v_gene,abundance,CDR3aa
15,TRBV27,-,CASSFRGGAGNTIYF
16,TRBV4-3,-,CASSQFGGQTYNEQFF
12,TRBV30,-,CAAGQGYNEQFF
12,TRBV19,-,CASSNRADEAFF
15,TRBV2,-,CASRSFRQTTYEQYF
14,TRBV9,-,CASSPFAGTYEQYF
13,TRBV27,once,CASSFHSQETQYF
15,TRBV6-2/TRBV6-3,-,CASSAGGHSNQPQHF
18,TRBV5-8,-,CASSCNIEDPTCVDEQFF
14,TRBV6-5,-,CASSLNRGGTEAFF
12,TRBV21-1,-,CASSNVGDEQYF
11,TRBV7-2,-,CASLREIEQFF
14,TRBV6-4,-,CASSPDRTSGGEYF
16,TRBV25-1,-,CASSESDRRPTNEQFF
16,TRBV9,-,CASSVNSGGLTDTQYF
12,TRBV18,-,CASSPDGYGYTF
13,TRBV9,-,CASARDRGYEQYF
13,TRBV6-5,-,CASNTEAYTEAFF
12,TRBV3-1/TRBV3-2,many,CASSPTTGELFF
13,TRBV10-3,-,CATRGISGNTIYF
15,TRBV4-1,-,CASSQVLAGKNIQYF
16,TRBV6-5,-,CASSYSYGEGNTEAFF
12,TRBV30,-,CAWSGGPDTQYF
11,TRBV28,-,CASSSGPLPYF
15,TRBV7-7,once,CASSPTPLGTGELFF
15,TRBV14,few,CASSAQGQSTGELFF
17,TRBV13,-,CASSLGLMGENTGELFF
13,TRBV23-1,once,CASSQLGVYEQYF
17,TRBV6-2/TRBV6-3,medium-sized,CASSYPTTEREKETQYF
16,TRBV6-5,-,CASSYSFQGGYNEQFF
15,TRBV5-1,once,CASSSGTVNNSPLHF
13,TRBV5-1,-,CASSFGDTGELFF
15,TRBV6-5,-,CASSYDRGPYNEQFF
15,TRBV28,-,CASSYRRQGLGGYTF
13,TRBV5-1,few,CASSLPQLGTQYF
14,TRBV20-1,-,CSASAGSKGNTIYF
14,TRBV2,-,CASRTDRAGQPQHF
14,TRBV28,-,CASRSSATNEKLFF
15,TRBV6-5,-,CATATRGGSFYEQYF
14,TRBV27,few,CASSPIQGGNTIYF
15,TRBV21-1,-,CASSPRDSHMYTQYF
12,TRBV12-3/TRBV12-4,-,CASGGGRETQYF
13,TRBV11-3,-,CASSSGPGYEQYF
13,TRBV7-8,-,CASSHDRGREQYF
16,TRBV27,few,CASSLGGHYSGNTIYF